Following are 8 T cell receptor beta chains from one sample sequenced in a study of T cell repertoires in cytomegalovirus infection. TCRdb analysed the reads with MiXCR anew, one entry per CDR3 protein. Of approximately 550,000 distinct CDR3 sequences in the sample, 16% were seen once. The material sequenced was CD8+ T cells from PBMCs. These receptors all come from a human donor in good health (CMV status not recorded). Some clones in this sample may be carry-over from other donors' samples.

The chain uses TRBV27 and TRBJ2-2; D may be TRBD1 (5 bases). With 0 bases removed from V and 2 bases from J, the gap between germline ends came to 13 bases. The CDR3 extends over 17 amino acids. Germline V CDR1 and CDR2: MNHEY, SMNVEV (reference sequence). CDR3 sequence reads: CASSLSYSTENTGELFF. CDR3 DNA sequence: TGTGCCAGCAGTTTATCGTATTCGACAGAAAACACCGGGGAGCTGTTTTTT.

This clonotype was detected ten times or more. This rearrangement joins TRBV7-8 to TRBJ2-3; D could derive from TRBD1 or TRBD2 (5 bases each). The CDR3 totals 14 residues. Trimming removed 7 bases at V and 4 bases at J, with 15 bases between. The germline V gene has CDR1 SGHVS and CDR2 FQNEAQ. The DNA of the CDR3 is TGTGCCAGCACGGAGTGGGGGAACGCAGATACGCAGTATTTT. It translates to CASTEWGNADTQYF.

This chain connects TRBV7-9 to TRBJ2-7; D gene unclear. Trimming took off 1 base at V and 9 bases at J, with 13 bases between the two ends. The CDR3 contains 13 residues. Germline V gives CDR1 SEHNR, CDR2 FQNEAQ (reference sequence). CDR3 in amino acids: CASSLGPAPVQYF. Written as DNA, the CDR3 is TGTGCCAGCAGCTTAGGCCCTGCACCCGTGCAGTACTTC.

This clonotype was recorded many times. V usage is TRBV6-4 and J usage is TRBJ2-3, with TRBD2 matching 8 bases. The V segment lost 0 bases and the J segment 1 base; nucleotides outside the gene matches: 0. Germline CDR1 and CDR2: MRHNA and SNTAGT. There are 15 residues in the CDR3. Here the CDR3 reads CASSDSSGGTDTQYF. CDR3 nucleotide sequence: TGTGCCAGCAGTGACTCTAGCGGGGGCACAGATACGCAGTATTTT.

This clonotype was recorded many times. The gene calls are TRBV12-3 or TRBV12-4 and TRBJ2-3; 7 nucleotides line up with TRBD2. Trimming cost V 7 bases and J 0 bases; bases outside gene matches: 10. This CDR3 has 16 residues. CDR3 amino acids: CASILRGAGSTDTQYF. In DNA, the CDR3 is TGTGCCAGCATCCTGCGGGGAGCGGGAAGCACAGATACGCAGTATTTT.

This clonotype was picked up many times. The rearrangement uses TRBV7-8 and TRBJ2-5; possibly TRBD1 or TRBD2 for D (5 bases each). V lost 0 bases and J lost 7, with 18 bases in between. CDR3 length: 16 amino acids. CDR1 and CDR2 (germline): SGHVS, FQNEAQ. This chain's CDR3 is CASSLARAGTLVTQYF. CDR3 DNA sequence: TGTGCCAGCAGCTTAGCCCGGGCCGGGACCCTTGTGACCCAGTACTTC.

This clonotype has a count of ten or more. The V gene is TRBV7-9, the J gene TRBJ2-1; 7 positions match TRBD2. Trimming took 6 bases from V and 6 from J; bases not matched to a gene: 14. CDR3 length equals 16 residues. Looked up from germline, CDR1 is SEHNR and CDR2 is FQNEAQ (reference sequence). The CDR3 protein is CASSFPSGGRGNEQFF. The CDR3 region has the DNA TGTGCCAGCAGTTTCCCGTCGGGGGGACGGGGCAATGAGCAGTTCTTC.

This clonotype occurred many times. The V call is TRBV6-1, the J call TRBJ2-7, with 7 bases matching TRBD1. There are 12 residues in the CDR3. Germline CDR1 MNHNS, CDR2 SASEGT. The V gene end was trimmed by 6 bases and the J gene end by 6 bases; junction bases not matched to a gene: 5. The CDR3 loop reads CASRIPGGEQYF. The CDR3 coding sequence is TGTGCCAGCAGAATCCCAGGGGGCGAGCAGTACTTC.